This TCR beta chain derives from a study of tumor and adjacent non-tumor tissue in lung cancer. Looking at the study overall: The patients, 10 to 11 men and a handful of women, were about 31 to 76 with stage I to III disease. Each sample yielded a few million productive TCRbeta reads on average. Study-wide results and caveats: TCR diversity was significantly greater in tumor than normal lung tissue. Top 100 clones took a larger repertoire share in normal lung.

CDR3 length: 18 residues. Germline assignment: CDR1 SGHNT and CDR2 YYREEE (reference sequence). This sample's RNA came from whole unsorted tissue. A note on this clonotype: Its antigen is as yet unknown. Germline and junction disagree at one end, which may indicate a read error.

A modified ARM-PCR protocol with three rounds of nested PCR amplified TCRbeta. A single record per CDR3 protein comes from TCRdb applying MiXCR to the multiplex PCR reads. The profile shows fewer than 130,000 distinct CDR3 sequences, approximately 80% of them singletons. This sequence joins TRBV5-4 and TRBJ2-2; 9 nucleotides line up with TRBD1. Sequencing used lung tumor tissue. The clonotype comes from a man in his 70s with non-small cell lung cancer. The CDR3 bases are TGTGCCAGCAGCCCGTCGGGACAGGGTTTGATGAACACCTGGGAGCTGTTTTTT. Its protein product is CASSPSGQGLMNTWELFF.